Listed here is a single TCR beta chain. No antigen is known for it. This table comes from immunoSEQ multiplex PCR, and its TCRdb copy is limited to in-frame clones, with some not included. The sample holds fewer than 250,000 clones; around 80% are singletons and the top ten take around 15%. This CDR3 is 11 amino acids long. The germline V gene has CDR1 SNHLY and CDR2 FYNNEI. V dropped 4 bases and J dropped 2 bases, with 2 bases sitting between them. This record comes from a study of cytomegalovirus exposure and HLA in healthy donors. Study outcomes and limitations: A subsequent analysis found that TCR clusters from the first cohort also tended to co-occur in the 120 validation repertoires, with roughly 95% of cluster scores above 0. The study found most TCR sequences rare, yet found some public TCRs in many donors. Accounts indicate the classifier identified cytomegalovirus status with strong specificity and sensitivity.

The sequence was obtained from a woman under 40 in good health and CMV-seropositive. The V and J genes are TRBV2 and TRBJ1-1; D is uncertain. Sequencing was done on a sample of PBMCs. The CDR3 loop is CASSANTEAFF. CDR3 in DNA: TGTGCCAGCAGTGCTAACACTGAAGCTTTCTTT.